This TCR beta chain comes out of a study of T cell responses to AZD1222 COVID-19 vaccine. Study-wide findings and caveats: There were mostly white British donors and more females than males, and clonal diversity was possibly underestimated. Baseline seropositivity occurred in only a handful of AZD1222 recipients. In all cases, repertoires were sampled only after the peak T cell response.

As for this clone: Its antigen is unknown.

Assay: immunoSEQ multiplex PCR; the TCRdb copy retains only in-frame clones and omits some. In the table there are some 99,000 clones, about 88% of which are singletons. V was pared by 4 bases and J by 2 bases, with 9 bases between. The length of the CDR3 is 13 residues. Per germline, CDR1 LNHNV and CDR2 YYDKDF (reference sequence). The TCR was taken from an adult who received the AZD1222 COVID-19 vaccine. The starting material was peripheral blood, obtained 28 days after the second AZD1222 dose. The rearrangement joins TRBV15 to TRBJ2-7; D is undetermined. CDR3 region: CATSMGPTYEQYF. CDR3 coding DNA: TGTGCCACCAGCATGGGCCCGACCTACGAGCAGTACTTC.